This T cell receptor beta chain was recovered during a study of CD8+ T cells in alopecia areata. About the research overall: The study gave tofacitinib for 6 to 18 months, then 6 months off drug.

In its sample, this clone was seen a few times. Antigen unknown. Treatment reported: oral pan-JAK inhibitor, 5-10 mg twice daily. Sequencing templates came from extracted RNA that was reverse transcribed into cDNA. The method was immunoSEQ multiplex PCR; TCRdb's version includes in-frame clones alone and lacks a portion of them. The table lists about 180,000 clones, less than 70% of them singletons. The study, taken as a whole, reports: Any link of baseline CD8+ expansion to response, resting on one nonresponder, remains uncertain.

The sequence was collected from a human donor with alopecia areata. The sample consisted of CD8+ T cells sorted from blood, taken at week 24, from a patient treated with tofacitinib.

Written as DNA, the CDR3 is TGCGCCAGCAGCCAAGATCGGCGGGCTCGAGCCTACGAGCAGTACTTC. Its protein is CASSQDRRARAYEQYF. The chain uses TRBV4-3 and TRBJ2-7; the D gene is possibly TRBD2 (5 bases). Germline values: CDR1 LGHNA, CDR2 YSLEER. V shed 0 bases and J shed 2 bases, with 14 bases lying between them. This CDR3 has 16 amino acids.